The 25 T cell receptor beta chains reported below all come from one sample, sequenced in a study of cytomegalovirus exposure and HLA in healthy donors (dated by TCRdb to the late 2010s). Library creation used the immunoSEQ multiplex PCR assay. A mixture of 60 forward primers for TCR Vbeta segments and 13 reverse primers for TCR Jbeta segments was used in the multiplex PCR. This is the immuneACCESS table as TCRdb keeps it, with only in-frame sequences that have V and J called. A part of the clones is gone; compared with another copy, unresolved V genes explain less than half, and the rest is unexplained. The sample profile shows about 190,000 clones; 85% to 90% of them were found once. The ten largest clones add up to more than 1.5% of the sample. The sample comprised PBMCs. These receptors came from a woman aged 18-30 years in good health and CMV-seronegative.

The chain joins TRBV27 to TRBJ2-7; TRBD1 might be the D (6 bases). The CDR3 is 15 residues long. From germline, CDR1 is MNHEY and CDR2 SMNVEV (reference sequence). Trimming left V 5 bases short and J 5 bases short, with 19 bases between. CDR3 protein: CASSHLTGAGDEQYF. In DNA form, the CDR3 reads TGTGCCAGCAGTCACTTGACAGGAGCCGGGGACGAGCAGTACTTC.

The chain uses TRBV6-6 and TRBJ2-1; weak D call: TRBD2 (5 bases). In germline, CDR1 is MNHNY, CDR2 SVGAGI (reference sequence). The V end was cut by 7 bases, the J end by 6 bases, with 16 bases between. The CDR3 consists of 14 residues. This CDR3 reads CASIEGLSGNEQFF. As DNA, the CDR3 is TGTGCCAGCATAGAGGGCTTATCTGGCAATGAGCAGTTCTTC.

The rearrangement joins TRBV7-2 to TRBJ2-2, with 13 bases matching TRBD2. CDR1 and CDR2 from the germline V gene are SGHTA and FQGNSA. V lost 2 bases and J lost 8; bases outside the gene matches: 8. The CDR3 sequence is 17 residues long. CDR3: CASSLIGTSGVWGELFF. The CDR3 nucleotides read TGTGCCAGCAGCTTAATCGGGACTAGCGGGGTGTGGGGGGAGCTGTTTTTT.

The chain has TRBV9 and TRBJ1-1, with D perhaps matching TRBD1 (6 bases). CDR1 and CDR2 from the germline V gene are SGDLS and YYNGEE. V dropped 4 bases and J dropped 0 bases, with 13 bases sitting between them. The length of the CDR3 is 15 residues. The CDR3 region is CASSPRQALNTEAFF. In nucleotides, the CDR3 is TGTGCCAGCAGCCCCCGACAGGCCCTGAACACTGAAGCTTTCTTT.

J is TRBJ1-4 and V is TRBV4-1, with D uncertain. The CDR3 is made up of 15 amino acids. Trimming removed 0 bases from V and 6 bases from J, with 11 bases in between. Germline V lookup: CDR1 MGHRA, CDR2 YSYEKL. The CDR3 is CASSQDRLLHEKLFF. CDR3 in DNA: TGCGCCAGCAGCCAAGATCGTCTTCTCCATGAAAAACTGTTTTTT.

This rearrangement joins TRBV7-8 to TRBJ2-1; 15 bases fit TRBD2. The CDR3 totals 17 residues. Trimming at V came to 5 bases and at J to 4 bases, leaving 6 bases not matched to a gene. Germline V gene sequence: CDR1 SGHVS, CDR2 FQNEAQ. CDR3 sequence (DNA): TGTGCCAGCAGCGGCGGGACTAGCGGGAGGACATACAATGAGCAGTTCTTC. This translates into CASSGGTSGRTYNEQFF. Looking up the rest from reference TRBV7-8 and TRBJ2-1 gives the full variable domain: GAGVSQSPRYKVAKRGQDVALRCDPISGHVSLFWYQQALGQGPEFLTYFQNEAQLDKSGLPSDRFFAERPEGSVSTLKIQRTQQEDSAVYLCASSGGTSGRTYNEQFFGPGTRLTVL.

V usage is TRBV18 and J usage is TRBJ2-2; tentative D call: TRBD1 (6 bases). The CDR3 covers 18 residues. The germline V and J ends were trimmed by 0 bases and 5 bases, with 19 bases remaining between them. Germline-derived CDR1 and CDR2 are KGHSH and LQKENI. CDR3 nucleotide sequence: TGTGCCAGCTCACCACCTGGTTGGGGGCAGGGTTATACCGGGGAGCTGTTTTTT. This gives the protein CASSPPGWGQGYTGELFF.

The chain carries TRBV15 and TRBJ2-7; D unresolved. Trimming removed 1 base from V and 7 bases from J, with 8 bases in between. Germline assignment: CDR1 LNHNV and CDR2 YYDKDF (reference sequence). The CDR3 loop spans 12 amino acids. As DNA, the CDR3 is TGTGCCACCAGCAGAGTATCGAGTGAGCAGTACTTC. It specifies CATSRVSSEQYF.

This clone was detected a few times. The V call is TRBV4-3, the J call TRBJ2-7; D gene ambiguous. The V end was cut by 0 bases, the J end by 3 bases, with 12 bases between. Germline CDR1 is LGHNA and CDR2 is YSLEER. This CDR3 has 15 amino acids. The CDR3 DNA reads TGCGCCAGCAGCCAAGAGAGGAATCCTCTCTACGAGCAGTACTTC. Translation gives CASSQERNPLYEQYF.

The gene calls are TRBV15 and TRBJ1-4; TRBD1 is a possible D gene (6 bases). Germline V gene sequence: CDR1 LNHNV, CDR2 YYDKDF (reference sequence). The CDR3 runs 16 residues. V lost 1 base and J lost 4, with 13 bases in between. The CDR3 region has the DNA TGTGCCACCAGCAGAGCAGGGGTGGGGATTAATGAAAAACTGTTTTTT. Its protein is CATSRAGVGINEKLFF.

This CDR3 is CASSWGSTNQPQHF. Here the CDR3 DNA reads TGTGCCAGCAGCTGGGGCAGCACTAATCAGCCCCAGCATTTT. This sequence joins TRBV2 and TRBJ1-5; D may be TRBD1 (5 bases). This CDR3 contains 14 residues. The V and J ends lost 6 bases and 4 bases respectively, with 13 bases between them. The germline CDR1 and CDR2 sequences are SNHLY and FYNNEI. The whole variable domain, filled in from reference TRBV2 and TRBJ1-5, reads EPEVTQTPSHQVTQMGQEVILRCVPISNHLYFYWYRQILGQKVEFLVSFYNNEISEKSEIFDDQFSVERPDGSNFTLKIRSTKLEDSAMYFCASSWGSTNQPQHFGDGTRLSIL.

V is TRBV10-2 and J is TRBJ1-3; possible D gene TRBD1, 5 bases. Trimming left V 0 bases short and J 7 bases short, with 13 bases between. Germline loops: CDR1 WSHSY, CDR2 SAAADI. This CDR3 region has 15 residues. The CDR3 is CASSESLAGPNTIYF. CDR3 DNA: TGCGCCAGCAGTGAGTCGTTAGCAGGGCCGAACACCATATATTTT.

V and J are TRBV6-6 and TRBJ2-7; D is undetermined. The V gene's germline CDR1 is MNHNY and CDR2 SVGAGI (reference sequence). Trimming removed 6 bases from V and 4 bases from J, with 16 bases in between. The CDR3 contains 14 residues. CDR3 amino acids: CASSSLQERYEQYF. Here the CDR3 DNA reads TGTGCCAGCAGCTCATTGCAGGAAAGGTACGAGCAGTACTTC.

The chain combines TRBV21-1 with TRBJ1-5. TRBV21-1 is deemed a pseudogene. The CDR3 has 14 residues. CDR3 region: CASRRGSGNQPQHF. The CDR3 region has the DNA TGTGCCAGCAGGCGGGGTTCTGGGAATCAGCCCCAGCATTTT.

The rearrangement links TRBV6-6 to TRBJ2-7; D may be TRBD1 (5 bases). The V gene's germline CDR1 is MNHNY and CDR2 SVGAGI (reference sequence). This CDR3 is built from 14 residues. Trimming left V 7 bases short and J 4 bases short, with 17 bases between. CDR3: CASTLGGAQYEQYF. The CDR3 DNA reads as TGTGCCAGCACCCTGGGTGGGGCCCAGTACGAGCAGTACTTC.

The CDR3: CASSLFLGRGENEQFF. Written as DNA, the CDR3 is TGTGCCAGCAGCCTTTTCCTGGGGAGGGGGGAGAATGAGCAGTTCTTC. The rearrangement uses TRBV5-6 and TRBJ2-1, with a possible D match to TRBD2 (7 bases). Germline loops: CDR1 SGHDT, CDR2 YYEEEE. Deletions cut 4 bases from V and 7 bases from J, with 21 bases between. The CDR3 covers 16 residues. The full variable domain, its missing parts supplied by reference TRBV5-6 and TRBJ2-1, is DAGVTQSPTHLIKTRGQQVTLRCSPKSGHDTVSWYQQALGQGPQFIFQYYEEEERQRGNFPDRFSGHQFPNYSSELNVNALLLGDSALYLCASSLFLGRGENEQFFGPGTRLTVL.

V usage is TRBV18 and J usage is TRBJ1-2; no clear D. Trimming removed 3 bases at V and 7 bases at J, with 12 bases between. Per the germline V gene, CDR1 is KGHSH and CDR2 is LQKENI. The CDR3 has 13 amino acids. The chain's CDR3 is CASSPGGEAGYTF. DNA of the CDR3: TGTGCCAGCTCACCTGGCGGGGAGGCTGGCTACACCTTC.

This chain links TRBV6-5 with TRBJ2-7; D may be TRBD1 (6 bases). The ends were cut back, 11 bases at V and 3 bases at J, with 23 bases in the middle. Germline V CDR1 and CDR2: MNHEY, SVGAGI. The CDR3 spans 15 residues. Here the CDR3 reads CASSWGHPGLYEQYF. CDR3 in DNA: TGTGCCTCCTCCTGGGGACACCCAGGTCTCTACGAGCAGTACTTC.

This sequence joins TRBV9 and TRBJ1-2; D gene ambiguous. CDR1 is SGDLS, CDR2 YYNGEE, per germline. V lost 0 bases and J 3 bases, leaving 6 bases between the germline ends. CDR3 length: 13 amino acids. CDR3 amino acids: CASSVAEDYGYTF. CDR3 DNA: TGTGCCAGCAGCGTAGCTGAGGACTATGGCTACACCTTC.

The gene calls are TRBV15 and TRBJ1-1; D remains unclear. V was clipped by 1 base and J by 4 bases, with 7 bases between them. CDR1 and CDR2 from the germline V gene are LNHNV and YYDKDF (reference sequence). The CDR3 is 13 residues long. The CDR3 sequence is CATSRVSSTEAFF. Written as DNA, the CDR3 is TGTGCCACCAGCAGAGTTTCGAGCACTGAAGCTTTCTTT.

This clone was detected only a few times. The same CDR3 arises from other DNA sequences in this sample as well. The gene calls are TRBV18 and TRBJ1-6, with TRBD1 matching over 9 bases. CDR1 KGHSH and CDR2 LQKENI come from the germline V gene. The CDR3 runs to 16 residues. Trimming cost V 3 bases and J 7 bases; bases outside gene matches: 7. The CDR3 loop reads CASSPDRGGLNSPLHF. CDR3 in DNA: TGTGCCAGCTCACCGGACAGGGGTGGTCTCAATTCACCCCTCCACTTT.

This chain connects TRBV9 to TRBJ2-3; D is unclear. The CDR3 covers 15 residues. Deletions cut 0 bases from V and 1 base from J, with 9 bases between. Looked up from germline, CDR1 is SGDLS and CDR2 is YYNGEE. The CDR3 DNA reads TGTGCCAGCAGCGTAGCTATACGGGGCACAGATACGCAGTATTTT. This translates into CASSVAIRGTDTQYF.

V and J are TRBV19 and TRBJ2-7; 8 bases fit TRBD1. The CDR3 contains 14 residues. Germline CDR1 and CDR2: LNHDA and SQIVND (reference sequence). V trimming: 4 bases; J trimming: 6 bases; junction bases outside the gene matches: 8. The CDR3 region is CASSTGQGASEQYF. Here the CDR3 DNA reads TGTGCCAGTAGTACCGGACAGGGTGCGAGCGAGCAGTACTTC.

The chain has TRBV13 and TRBJ2-3; 15 nucleotides align to TRBD2. The V gene end was trimmed by 6 bases and the J gene end by 4 bases; junction bases not matched to a gene: 5. The germline V gene encodes CDR1 PRHDT and CDR2 FYEKMQ (reference sequence). This CDR3 comprises 16 residues. The CDR3 DNA follows: TGTGCCAGCAGTTCAGGACTAGCGGGAGGGGCAGATACGCAGTATTTT. It yields the protein CASSSGLAGGADTQYF.

V gene TRBV18 combines with J gene TRBJ2-7; 8 nucleotides match TRBD1. This CDR3 comprises 13 residues. The ends lost 4 bases at V and 9 bases at J; junction bases unmatched: 8. The germline V gene has CDR1 KGHSH and CDR2 LQKENI. The CDR3 here is CASSLGQATRQYF. The CDR3 DNA reads as TGTGCCAGCTCACTGGGACAGGCCACGAGGCAGTACTTC.